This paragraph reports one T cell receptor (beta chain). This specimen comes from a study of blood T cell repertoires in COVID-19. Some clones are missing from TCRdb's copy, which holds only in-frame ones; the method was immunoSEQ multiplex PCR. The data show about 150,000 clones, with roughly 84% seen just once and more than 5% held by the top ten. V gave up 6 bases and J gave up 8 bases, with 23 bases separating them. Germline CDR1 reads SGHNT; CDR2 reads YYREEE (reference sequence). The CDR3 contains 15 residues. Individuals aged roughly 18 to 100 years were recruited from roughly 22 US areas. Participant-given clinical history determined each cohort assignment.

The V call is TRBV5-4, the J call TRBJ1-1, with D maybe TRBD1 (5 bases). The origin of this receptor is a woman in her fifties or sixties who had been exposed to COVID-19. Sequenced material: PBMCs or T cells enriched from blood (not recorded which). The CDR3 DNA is TGTGCCAGCACCTCCCACCTGGGGGGGAGGAAAGAAGCTTTCTTT. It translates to CASTSHLGGRKEAFF.